This is a list of T cell receptor beta chains from one sample in a study of blood T cell repertoires in COVID-19. Profiling relied on immunoSEQ multiplex PCR, and the TCRdb table lists in-frame clones only, not all of them. The table includes 100,000 to 150,000 clones, around 90% detected once. Sequenced material: peripheral blood. These receptors originate from an older woman with COVID-19, enrolled during active disease. The CDR3 runs from the conserved cysteine through the conserved F or W. Each record gives: CDR3 protein, CDR3 DNA, clone size, V gene, J gene, D gene, CDR3 length. The D gene is left open where the match is weak. Clone size is given for some rows only: seen once, a few or many times, or a class if the clone is expanded.

CDR3aa: CASSLDRSGGYTF; CDR3nt: TGTGCCAGCAGCTTAGACAGGTCTGGCGGCTACACCTTC; abundance: few; v_gene: TRBV7-2; j_gene: TRBJ1-2; d_gene: NA; len: 13
CDR3aa: CASSPRRAGIDEKLFF; CDR3nt: TGTGCCAGCTCACCGAGGAGGGCGGGGATCGATGAAAAACTGTTTTTT; abundance: NA; v_gene: TRBV18; j_gene: TRBJ1-4; d_gene: NA; len: 16
CDR3aa: CASSPPATGLSPLHF; CDR3nt: TGTGCCAGCAGCCCTCCCGCGACAGGGCTTTCACCCCTCCACTTT; abundance: NA; v_gene: TRBV7-8; j_gene: TRBJ1-6; d_gene: TRBD1; len: 15
CDR3aa: CAISESTGRNGYTF; CDR3nt: TGTGCCATCAGTGAGTCGACAGGGCGGAATGGCTACACCTTC; abundance: NA; v_gene: TRBV10-3; j_gene: TRBJ1-2; d_gene: TRBD1; len: 14
CDR3aa: CASSLGGDPTDTQYF; CDR3nt: TGTGCCAGCAGCTTGGGCGGCGACCCCACAGATACGCAGTATTTT; abundance: NA; v_gene: TRBV5-6; j_gene: TRBJ2-3; d_gene: NA; len: 15
CDR3aa: CASSAPMGGNTEAFF; CDR3nt: TGTGCCAGCAGTGCCCCAATGGGGGGGAACACTGAAGCTTTCTTT; abundance: NA; v_gene: TRBV25-1; j_gene: TRBJ1-1; d_gene: NA; len: 15
CDR3aa: CASSDLRQGVYGYTF; CDR3nt: TGTGCCAGCAGTGACCTCCGACAGGGGGTCTATGGCTACACCTTC; abundance: NA; v_gene: TRBV25-1; j_gene: TRBJ1-2; d_gene: TRBD1; len: 15
CDR3aa: CASSLAGQTNTEAFF; CDR3nt: TGTGCCAGCAGCTTAGCTGGACAGACGAACACTGAAGCTTTCTTT; abundance: NA; v_gene: TRBV7-2; j_gene: TRBJ1-1; d_gene: NA; len: 15
CDR3aa: CASSTDSRGTHQPQHF; CDR3nt: TGTGCCAGTAGTACCGACTCCCGGGGGACGCATCAGCCCCAGCATTTT; abundance: NA; v_gene: TRBV19; j_gene: TRBJ1-5; d_gene: NA; len: 16
CDR3aa: CASSLARYEQFF; CDR3nt: TGTGCCAGCAGCTTAGCGCGGTATGAGCAGTTCTTC; abundance: few; v_gene: TRBV7-9; j_gene: TRBJ2-1; d_gene: NA; len: 12
CDR3aa: CASSLEVGSNQPQHF; CDR3nt: TGTGCCAGCAGCTTAGAGGTCGGGAGCAATCAGCCCCAGCATTTT; abundance: NA; v_gene: TRBV7-2; j_gene: TRBJ1-5; d_gene: NA; len: 15
CDR3aa: CASRRQGRGEAFF; CDR3nt: TGTGCCAGCAGACGACAGGGAAGGGGTGAAGCTTTCTTT; abundance: few; v_gene: TRBV6-5; j_gene: TRBJ1-1; d_gene: TRBD1; len: 13
CDR3aa: CASSTLGQGSQPQHF; CDR3nt: TGTGCCAGCAGTACCTTGGGACAGGGTTCTCAGCCCCAGCATTTT; abundance: once; v_gene: TRBV6-5; j_gene: TRBJ1-5; d_gene: TRBD1; len: 15
CDR3aa: CASSRDRAGETQYF; CDR3nt: TGTGCCAGCAGCAGGGACAGGGCCGGGGAGACCCAGTACTTC; abundance: NA; v_gene: TRBV5-6; j_gene: TRBJ2-5; d_gene: TRBD1; len: 14
CDR3aa: CASSPDGSYGYTF; CDR3nt: TGTGCCAGCTCCCCGGACGGGAGCTATGGCTACACCTTC; abundance: NA; v_gene: TRBV18; j_gene: TRBJ1-2; d_gene: NA; len: 13
CDR3aa: CASRPGQGRYGYTF; CDR3nt: TGTGCCAGCAGGCCGGGACAGGGGCGTTATGGCTACACCTTC; abundance: NA; v_gene: TRBV2; j_gene: TRBJ1-2; d_gene: TRBD1; len: 14
CDR3aa: CASSLAGQRIEKLFF; CDR3nt: TGTGCCAGCAGCTTAGCGGGACAGAGAATCGAAAAACTGTTTTTT; abundance: NA; v_gene: TRBV7-2; j_gene: TRBJ1-4; d_gene: TRBD1; len: 15
CDR3aa: CASTSGHGIDLYGYTF; CDR3nt: TGCGCCAGCACCTCGGGACACGGGATAGATCTCTATGGCTACACCTTC; abundance: NA; v_gene: TRBV5-1; j_gene: TRBJ1-2; d_gene: NA; len: 16
CDR3aa: CASSFDRVGTDTQYF; CDR3nt: TGTGCCAGCAGCTTCGACAGGGTTGGAACAGATACGCAGTATTTT; abundance: NA; v_gene: TRBV6-5; j_gene: TRBJ2-3; d_gene: TRBD1; len: 15
CDR3aa: CASSLRVGDTEAFF; CDR3nt: TGTGCCAGCAGCCTCAGGGTAGGCGACACTGAAGCTTTCTTT; abundance: once; v_gene: TRBV5-4; j_gene: TRBJ1-1; d_gene: NA; len: 14
CDR3aa: CASRGFQRGGELFF; CDR3nt: TGTGCCAGCAGGGGGTTTCAAAGGGGTGGGGAGCTGTTTTTT; abundance: NA; v_gene: TRBV6-5; j_gene: TRBJ2-2; d_gene: NA; len: 14
CDR3aa: CAISRQGSYEQYF; CDR3nt: TGTGCCATCAGTAGACAGGGTAGCTACGAGCAGTACTTC; abundance: NA; v_gene: TRBV10-3; j_gene: TRBJ2-7; d_gene: TRBD1; len: 13
CDR3aa: CAITEGQGSDEQFF; CDR3nt: TGTGCCATCACCGAAGGACAGGGAAGTGATGAGCAGTTCTTC; abundance: NA; v_gene: TRBV10-3; j_gene: TRBJ2-1; d_gene: TRBD1; len: 14